This T cell receptor beta chain was obtained from a study of blood T cell repertoires in COVID-19. About the research overall: COVID-19 samples, acute and convalescent, were from the United States, Italy and Spain. PBMCs, B-cell-depleted T cells, or T cells were the source of the cDNA or gDNA that made up the material.

In the authors' methods: Cell counts per sample came from amplifying reference gene primers. Only in-frame clones appear in the TCRdb table, and some are missing; sequencing was by immunoSEQ multiplex PCR. V and J calls and clone size come straight from that table; D and trimming were deduced from the DNA. Of 250,000 to 350,000 clones in the sample, around 88% were seen once. Those who participated ranged in age from about 18 to 89 years and resided in about two dozen US areas. Germline CDR1 is MDHEN and CDR2 is SYDVKM. V was pared by 3 bases and J by 4 bases, with 6 bases of the junction left unmatched. The CDR3 totals 15 residues.

The chain uses TRBV28 and TRBJ1-5; 7 bases fit TRBD1. The sequenced sample was PBMCs or T cells enriched from blood (not recorded which). The source of this sequence is a woman in her forties who had recovered from COVID-19. The CDR3 here is CASSFLGGANQPQHF. DNA for the CDR3: TGTGCCAGCAGTTTTTTAGGGGGCGCGAATCAGCCCCAGCATTTT.